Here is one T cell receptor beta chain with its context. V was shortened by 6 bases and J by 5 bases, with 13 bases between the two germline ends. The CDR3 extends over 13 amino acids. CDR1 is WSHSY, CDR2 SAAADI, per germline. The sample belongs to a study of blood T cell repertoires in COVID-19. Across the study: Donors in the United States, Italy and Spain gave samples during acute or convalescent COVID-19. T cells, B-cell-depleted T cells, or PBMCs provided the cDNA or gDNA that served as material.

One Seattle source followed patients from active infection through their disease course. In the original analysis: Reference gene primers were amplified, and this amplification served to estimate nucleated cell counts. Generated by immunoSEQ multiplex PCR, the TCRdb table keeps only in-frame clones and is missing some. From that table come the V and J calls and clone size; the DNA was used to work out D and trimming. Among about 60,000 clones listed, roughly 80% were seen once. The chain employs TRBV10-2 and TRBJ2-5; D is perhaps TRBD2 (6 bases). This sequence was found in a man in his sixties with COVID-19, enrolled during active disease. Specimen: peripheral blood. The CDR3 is CASRPGARETQYF. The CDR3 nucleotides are TGCGCCAGCAGACCGGGAGCTCGGGAGACCCAGTACTTC.